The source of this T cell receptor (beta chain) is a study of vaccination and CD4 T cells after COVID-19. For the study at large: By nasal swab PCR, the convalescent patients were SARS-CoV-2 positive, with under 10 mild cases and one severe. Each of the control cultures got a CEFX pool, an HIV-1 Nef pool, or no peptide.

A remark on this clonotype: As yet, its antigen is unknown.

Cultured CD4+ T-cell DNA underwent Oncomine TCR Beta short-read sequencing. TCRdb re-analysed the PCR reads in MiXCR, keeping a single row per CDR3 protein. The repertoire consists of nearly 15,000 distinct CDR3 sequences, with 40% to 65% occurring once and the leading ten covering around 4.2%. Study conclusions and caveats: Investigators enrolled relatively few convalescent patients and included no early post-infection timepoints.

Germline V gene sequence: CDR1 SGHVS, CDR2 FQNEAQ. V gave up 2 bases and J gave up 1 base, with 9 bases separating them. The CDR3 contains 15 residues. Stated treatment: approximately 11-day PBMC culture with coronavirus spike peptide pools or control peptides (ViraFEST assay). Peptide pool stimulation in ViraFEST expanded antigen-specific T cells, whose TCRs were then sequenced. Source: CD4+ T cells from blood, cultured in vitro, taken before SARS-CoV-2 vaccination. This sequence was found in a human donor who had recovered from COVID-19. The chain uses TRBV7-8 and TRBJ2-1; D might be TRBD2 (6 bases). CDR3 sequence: CASSLRDWSYNEQFF. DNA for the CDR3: TGTGCCAGCAGCTTAAGGGACTGGTCCTACAATGAGCAGTTCTTC.